This T cell receptor (beta chain) was identified in a study of molecular identifiers for immune sequencing clone quantification. This CDR3 region has 14 residues. With 5 bases clipped from V and 9 bases from J, the junction kept 10 bases outside the gene matches. Germline V gene data show CDR1 as MDHEN and CDR2 as SYDVKM. Listed TCR primers and previously described methods were used for bulk TCR libraries. MiXCR, run by TCRdb on the PCR reads, gives a single entry per CDR3 protein. The table lists about 630,000 distinct CDR3 sequences, about 25% of them singletons. A word on this clonotype: A read error may be the cause here, since a much bigger clone is one base away.

V and J are TRBV28 and TRBJ1-5; 7 nucleotides agree with TRBD1. Input material: naive CD8+ T cells from blood, with Jurkat cell RNA spiked in. Specified subset: FACS-sorted CD8+CD4-CCR7+CD45RA+ naive T cells. The source of this sequence is a human donor in good health. Some libraries in this study had Jurkat cell RNA spiked in. This CDR3 is CASSGQVPSRPQHF. The CDR3 coding sequence is TGTGCCAGCAGTGGACAGGTTCCAAGTCGGCCCCAGCATTTT.